This TCR beta chain was retrieved from a study of T-cell memory formation after mild COVID-19. Germline loops: CDR1 SGHDT, CDR2 YYEEEE. CDR3 length: 13 residues. Trimming pared 0 bases from V and 4 bases from J, leaving 6 bases between. Study conclusions and caveats: Contracting clones, day 15 to 85, had balanced CD4/CD8, and later expanders favored CD4+. Researchers found some responding clones in pre-infection memory, a sign that cross-reactive memory joined.

cDNA libraries for TCR alpha and TCR beta, carrying sample barcodes and UMIs, came from 5'RACE with constant-segment primers. TCRdb reprocessed the 5' RACE reads with MiXCR, giving one entry per CDR3 protein. Of roughly 68,000 distinct CDR3 sequences detected, roughly a sixth appear once; the ten largest clones hold 30% to 35%. Notes on this clonotype: Its antigen is still unknown.

The sequence was collected from an adult woman who had mild COVID-19 (a few samples of this study predate the infection). Cell type and time point are not known. Material: PBMCs or a T cell subset sorted from them (not recorded which). The chain employs TRBV5-6 and TRBJ2-3; no clear D. The CDR3: CASSLVVADTQYF. DNA of the CDR3: TGTGCCAGCAGCTTGGTGGTTGCAGATACGCAGTATTTT.